This T cell receptor (beta chain) was observed in a study of OX40 agonist ivuxolimab in advanced cancers. Study as a whole: Partial responses were observed in three patients, of whom one had hepatocellular carcinoma and two had cutaneous melanoma.

V lost 7 bases and J 4 bases, leaving 17 bases between the germline ends. The CDR3 has 14 amino acids. Germline loops: CDR1 GTSNPN, CDR2 SVGIG (reference sequence). Only in-frame clones appear in the TCRdb table, and some are missing; sequencing was by immunoSEQ multiplex PCR. The table has about 80,000 clones, 75% to 90% seen once. The sequencing here drew on CD4+ or CD8+ T cells sorted from blood, taken in a trial of the OX40 agonist ivuxolimab. This clonotype originated in an adult with an advanced solid tumor such as melanoma, head and neck, liver or kidney cancer. V and J are TRBV30 and TRBJ2-1; D is possibly TRBD1 (6 bases). The CDR3 sequence: CASLRGTPYNEQFF. For the CDR3, the DNA is TGTGCCTCCCTAAGGGGGACCCCTTACAATGAGCAGTTCTTC.